This T cell receptor (beta chain) was recorded in a study of blood T cell repertoires in COVID-19. Turning to the study itself: Whether acute or convalescent, the COVID-19 samples came from the United States, Italy and Spain. T cells, B-cell-depleted T cells, or PBMCs provided the cDNA or gDNA that served as material.

This clone occurred a few times. During active infection, Seattle patients enrolled and were then monitored through disease. The CDR3 consists of 14 residues. Germline V lookup: CDR1 LNHNV, CDR2 YYDKDF (reference sequence). V shed 6 bases and J shed 3 bases, with 12 bases lying between them. Source study methods: By means of reference gene primer amplification, nucleated cell counts were estimated. Clones were read by immunoSEQ multiplex PCR, and TCRdb kept only the in-frame ones, dropping some. V, J and clone size are taken as reported in that table, and D and trimming were inferred from the DNA itself. The repertoire holds about 170,000 clones, with around 93% as singletons.

The clonotype originates from a man younger than 45 with COVID-19, enrolled during active disease. The specimen sequenced was peripheral blood. The V gene is TRBV15, the J gene TRBJ1-3, with D unresolved. The CDR3 bases are TGTGCCACCAGAACAGACACCATTGGAAACACCATATATTTT. It codes for CATRTDTIGNTIYF.